This passage covers 15 T cell receptor beta chains from one sample sequenced in a study of T cell changes during pregnancy in multiple sclerosis. Clones were sequenced by immunoSEQ multiplex PCR, and TCRdb holds only the in-frame ones, with some missing. The sample carries 30,000 to 40,000 clones, around 91% recorded once. Specimen: CD4+ T cells from peripheral blood mononuclear cells, collected in the second trimester of pregnancy. Receptor source: a female donor in good health, enrolled as a control in a pregnancy study.

This chain connects TRBV7-9 to TRBJ2-3; possible D gene TRBD2, 5 bases. The CDR3 consists of 14 residues. The V end lost 4 bases, the J end lost 0 bases, and 8 bases lay between the germline ends. CDR1 SEHNR and CDR2 FQNEAQ come from the germline V gene (reference sequence). Here the CDR3 DNA reads TGTGCCAGCAGCTCCCGGACTAGCACAGATACGCAGTATTTT. Amino acids: CASSSRTSTDTQYF.

This clone was seen more than once but under ten times. Here the CDR3 reads CSVEGVYGERGASTDTQYF. Written as DNA, the CDR3 is TGCAGCGTTGAAGGGGTATATGGGGAGCGGGGGGCATCCACAGATACGCAGTATTTT. The chain combines TRBV29-1 with TRBJ2-3; 9 nucleotides agree with TRBD2. The length of the CDR3 is 19 residues. V was clipped by 1 base and J by 2 bases; unmatched bases: 16. CDR1 and CDR2 (germline): SQVTM, ANQGSEA.

Worth noting for this clone: This CDR3 is also generated by other DNA sequences in the sample. The genes are TRBV7-8 and TRBJ1-5; 7 bases match TRBD1. The ends lost 5 bases at V and 3 bases at J; junction bases unmatched: 4. CDR1 is SGHVS and CDR2 is FQNEAQ in the germline V gene. The CDR3 sequence is 14 residues long. The CDR3 spells CASSHTGVNQPQHF. In DNA, the CDR3 is TGTGCCAGCAGCCACACAGGGGTCAATCAGCCCCAGCATTTT.

This clone was seen only once. The chain uses TRBV6-6 and TRBJ1-1; 7 positions match TRBD1. The CDR3 contains 13 residues. V dropped 6 bases and J dropped 5; count of bases not matched to a gene: 6. Germline V gene data show CDR1 as MNHNY and CDR2 as SVGAGI (reference sequence). The CDR3: CASSEQGLTEAFF. The CDR3 region has the DNA TGTGCCAGCAGCGAACAGGGGTTGACTGAAGCTTTCTTT.

The chain links TRBV27 to TRBJ2-2; D is undetermined. V was cut by 3 bases and J by 5 bases, with 10 bases left in between. There are 14 residues in the CDR3. The V gene's germline CDR1 is MNHEY and CDR2 SMNVEV (reference sequence). CDR3 region: CASSFSTPTGELFF. The CDR3 bases are TGTGCCAGCAGTTTTTCTACTCCGACCGGGGAGCTGTTTTTT.

This chain connects TRBV9 to TRBJ1-4; possible D gene TRBD1, 5 bases. Germline CDR1 is SGDLS and CDR2 is YYNGEE. V lost 4 bases and J lost 4, with 5 bases in between. This CDR3 is built from 12 residues. The CDR3 region is CASSRGNEKLFF. The CDR3 DNA reads TGTGCCAGCAGCAGGGGTAATGAAAAACTGTTTTTT.

This clone was detected only once. The genes are TRBV10-3 and TRBJ2-3; TRBD2 aligns across 7 bases. CDR3 length: 16 residues. The V and J ends lost 2 bases and 1 base, in that order; junction bases with no gene match: 6. Germline V gene data show CDR1 as ENHRY and CDR2 as SYGVKD. The CDR3 region has the DNA TGTGCCATCAGTGAGAGGTGGGGGGGTCGCACAGATACGCAGTATTTT. It is translated as CAISERWGGRTDTQYF.

The chain carries TRBV7-2 and TRBJ1-5, with TRBD1 matching 8 bases. The CDR3 covers 16 residues. V trimming: 5 bases; J trimming: 3 bases; junction bases outside the gene matches: 9. Looked up from germline, CDR1 is SGHTA and CDR2 is FQGNSA. The CDR3: CASSPQGQVYNQPQHF. In nucleotides, the CDR3 is TGTGCCAGCAGCCCCCAGGGACAGGTTTACAATCAGCCCCAGCATTTT.

This chain uses TRBV4-2 with TRBJ1-2, with D perhaps TRBD1 (5 bases). This CDR3 region has 13 residues. The V gene lost 1 base and the J gene lost 8 bases, with 11 bases spanning the gap. Germline V gives CDR1 LGHNA, CDR2 YNFKEQ. The CDR3 is CASSQATVLGYTF. The DNA for the CDR3 is TGTGCCAGCAGCCAAGCGACAGTATTGGGCTACACCTTC.

The rearrangement joins TRBV6-4 to TRBJ2-3; D uncertain. Between the trimmed V and J ends, which lost 4 bases and 7 bases, there was a span of 12 bases. The CDR3 sequence is 13 residues long. Germline-derived CDR1 and CDR2 are MRHNA and SNTAGT. The CDR3 nucleotides read TGTGCCAGCAGTGCTACGCGCTTGAATACGCAGTATTTT. Translated: CASSATRLNTQYF.

The rearrangement uses TRBV14 and TRBJ2-2, with TRBD1 matching 8 bases. Germline trimming cut 4 bases from V and 7 bases from J; bases unmatched to any gene: 2. From germline, CDR1 is SGHDN and CDR2 FVKESK. The CDR3 is 13 residues long. Here the CDR3 reads CASSPQGVGELFF. CDR3 sequence (DNA): TGTGCCAGCAGCCCACAGGGGGTCGGGGAGCTGTTTTTT.

The V call is TRBV7-2, the J call TRBJ2-3; 10 bases map to TRBD1. The CDR3 runs 15 residues. Germline CDR1 is SGHTA and CDR2 is FQGNSA. V lost 2 bases and J lost 4; bases outside the gene matches: 3. CDR3 sequence reads: CASSLQGTGADTQYF. CDR3 DNA: TGTGCCAGCAGCTTACAGGGGACAGGGGCAGATACGCAGTATTTT.

This sequence joins TRBV5-6 and TRBJ1-1; 7 positions match TRBD1. V lost 5 bases and J lost 4; bases outside the gene matches: 11. Germline CDR1 is SGHDT and CDR2 is YYEEEE. CDR3 size: 15 residues. The CDR3 coding sequence is TGTGCCAGCAGGGGCCGGGACAGCCCCCCCACTGAAGCTTTCTTT. This gives the protein CASRGRDSPPTEAFF.

The chain has TRBV7-2 and TRBJ1-2; 7 positions agree with TRBD1. J lost 4 bases, V lost 5 bases, and 7 bases had no gene match. Germline CDR1 is SGHTA and CDR2 is FQGNSA. CDR3 size: 14 residues. CDR3: CASSPRDRVYGYTF. CDR3 nucleotide sequence: TGTGCCAGCAGCCCCCGGGACAGAGTCTATGGCTACACCTTC.

The chain employs TRBV6-1 and TRBJ1-4; no clear D. This CDR3 is 15 amino acids long. Per the germline V gene, CDR1 is MNHNS and CDR2 is SASEGT. Trimming shortened V by 2 bases and J by 3 bases, and 10 bases separated the two germline ends. CDR3 nucleotide sequence: TGTGCCAGCAGTGAATGGAGGGTGGCTAATGAAAAACTGTTTTTT. This translates into CASSEWRVANEKLFF.